Listed below are T cell receptor beta chains from one sample, sequenced in a study of T cells in Graves' hyperthyroidism and ophthalmopathy. TCRdb processed the multiplex PCR reads anew with MiXCR; each CDR3 protein has one entry. The sample holds 450,000 to 600,000 distinct CDR3 sequences; around 15% are singletons and the top ten take approximately 15%. Sequenced: blood. The receptors originated from a woman in her forties with Graves' hyperthyroidism. The CDR3 runs from the conserved cysteine through the conserved F or W. A D gene is named only where the DNA matches it firmly. For some rows the clone size is stated as once, few or many, or as a class when expanded; others skip it.

j_call clone_size v_call d_call cdr3_nt cdr3_aa
TRBJ2-1 NA TRBV19 NA TGTGCCAGTAGTGGGGGGGCAGGTAGGAACAATGAGCAGTTCTTC CASSGGAGRNNEQFF
TRBJ2-5 NA TRBV4-1 TRBD1 TGCGCCAGCAGCCAACTTGACAGGGGCAGGGTGACCCAGTACTTC CASSQLDRGRVTQYF
TRBJ1-4 few TRBV5-6 NA TGTGCCAGCAGCTCCAGACAGACAACTAATGAAAAACTGTTTTTT CASSSRQTTNEKLFF
TRBJ2-3 few TRBV10-3 NA TGTGCCATCAGTGAGTCCCCTAGGGAGAGCACAGATACGCAGTATTTT CAISESPRESTDTQYF
TRBJ1-2 NA TRBV12-3/TRBV12-4 NA TGTGCCAGCAGTTTATTTCCCCTCGGGGGCTACACCTTC CASSLFPLGGYTF
TRBJ2-7 many TRBV28 NA TGTGCCAGCCATGCCGGGCCCTCCCCTCCCTCCTACGAGCAGTACTTC CASHAGPSPPSYEQYF
TRBJ2-7 few TRBV11-2 NA TGTGCCAGCAGCTCCGAGACAGGCAAAGTTGACTTC CASSSETGKVDF
TRBJ2-1 NA TRBV12-3/TRBV12-4 NA TGTGCCAGCAGCTCCTGGCGGGGATTCGATGAGCAGTTCTTC CASSSWRGFDEQFF
TRBJ1-4 NA TRBV6-2/TRBV6-3 NA TGTGCCAGCAGCCCAGTTACAGCAACTAATGAAAAACTGTTTTTT CASSPVTATNEKLFF
TRBJ2-3 few TRBV29-1 NA TGCAGCGCTCGAAGGAGCACAGATACGCAGTATTTT CSARRSTDTQYF
TRBJ2-1 NA TRBV14 NA TGTGCCAGCAGCCAAGAACTAGCTGGTGAGCAGTTCTTC CASSQELAGEQFF
TRBJ2-7 medium-sized TRBV5-8 NA TGTGCCAGCAGCTTGGAGCGGGCAACCTCCTACGAGCAGTACTTC CASSLERATSYEQYF
TRBJ2-7 many TRBV27 NA TGTGCCAGCAGTTTATCAACCCGCGGCTACGAGCAGTACTTC CASSLSTRGYEQYF
TRBJ2-7 many TRBV5-8 NA TGTGCCAGCAGCTTGGGGCAGGGGATGAACTACGAGCAGTACTTC CASSLGQGMNYEQYF
TRBJ2-5 few TRBV5-1 NA TGCGCCAGCAGCTTGGATTCGGGAAGTTTTAGGGAGACCCAGTACTTC CASSLDSGSFRETQYF
TRBJ2-3 few TRBV7-2 TRBD2 TGTGCCAGCAGCTTAGTCCCGGGAGGGGTCACAGATACGCAGTATTTT CASSLVPGGVTDTQYF
TRBJ2-7 many TRBV28 TRBD1 TGTGCCAGCAGCGGGGGGGACAGGGGGCCCTACGAGCAGTACTTC CASSGGDRGPYEQYF
TRBJ2-6 few TRBV7-3 TRBD1 TGTGCCAGCAGCCTGCCGGGACAGGGGGACTCTGGGGCCAACGTCCTGACTTTC CASSLPGQGDSGANVLTF
TRBJ2-3 many TRBV20-1 TRBD2 TGCAGTGCGCGCCTTACTAGCGGGAGCTGGGGAAATACGCAGTATTTT CSARLTSGSWGNTQYF
TRBJ2-2 NA TRBV20-1 NA TGCAGTGCTAGAGTAACCGGGAGTAAAGGAGCCGGGGAGCTGTTTTTT CSARVTGSKGAGELFF
TRBJ2-2 many TRBV28 NA TGTGCCAGCAGTTCAGCCGGCGCACAGAACACCGGGGAGCTGTTTTTT CASSSAGAQNTGELFF
TRBJ2-7 many TRBV27 TRBD1 TGTGCCAGCAGTTTTACAGGGGGAACCTACGAGCAGTACTTC CASSFTGGTYEQYF
TRBJ1-5 many TRBV12-3/TRBV12-4 TRBD1 TGTGCCAGCAGAAACGGGGGACAGGGCAATCAGCCCCAGCATTTT CASRNGGQGNQPQHF
TRBJ2-7 NA TRBV4-1 TRBD2 TGTGCCAGCAGCCAAGATCAGCGGGGCACCTACGAGCAGTACTTC CASSQDQRGTYEQYF
TRBJ1-1 NA TRBV7-9 NA TGTGCCAGCAGCCCATCCCCAGGGAGCGGTGAAGCTTTCTTT CASSPSPGSGEAFF
TRBJ2-2 few TRBV14 NA TGTGCCAGCAGCTCTAGGAGCAGGGAAGGAGCCGGGGAGCTGTTTTTT CASSSRSREGAGELFF
TRBJ1-3 few TRBV12-3/TRBV12-4 TRBD1 TGTGCCAGCAGTCTGGGACAGCCTGGCTCTGGAAACACCATATATTTT CASSLGQPGSGNTIYF
TRBJ2-1 few TRBV29-1 TRBD1 TGCAGCGCCGAGGGATTTACAGGGGGCTATGAGCAGTTCTTC CSAEGFTGGYEQFF
TRBJ2-1 NA TRBV7-8 TRBD2 TGCGCCAGCTCTCTTTCGACTAGCGGGAGTGATGAGCAGTTCTTC CASSLSTSGSDEQFF
TRBJ2-1 many TRBV28 TRBD2 TGTGCCAGCAGTCTCGGACTAGCGGGAGTCGGCGCGACAACGGAGCAGTTCTTC CASSLGLAGVGATTEQFF
TRBJ2-5 many TRBV28 NA TGTGCCAGCAGACAGAGGGGAAGGGAGACCCAGTACTTC CASRQRGRETQYF
TRBJ1-5 NA TRBV3-1 NA TGTGCCAGCAGCCAAGGAGGTCATCGGGGGGTTTCGGGCAATCAGCCCCAGCATTTT CASSQGGHRGVSGNQPQHF
TRBJ2-1 NA TRBV6-2/TRBV6-3 NA TGTGCCAGCAGTTACGACCCCGGCTCCTACAATGAGCAGTTCTTC CASSYDPGSYNEQFF
TRBJ1-1 many TRBV12-3/TRBV12-4 NA TGTGCCAGCAGTTTAGCGAGACAGGCGACGGCTTTCTTT CASSLARQATAFF
TRBJ2-1 many TRBV5-1 NA TGCGCCAGCAGCTTGGGATATAACAATGAGCAGTTCTTC CASSLGYNNEQFF
TRBJ2-2 many TRBV7-2 NA TGTGCCAGCAGCTTACTCACAGCCGACGGCGCCGGGGAGCTGTTTTTT CASSLLTADGAGELFF
TRBJ2-7 many TRBV11-1 NA TGTGCCAGCAGCTTACTGGGACCACCTCTAGCTTCGCCAACGTACGAGCAGTACTTC CASSLLGPPLASPTYEQYF
TRBJ2-7 NA TRBV6-1 NA TGTGCCAGCAGGGGCGGGACTTCCGGAATCGAGCAGTACTTC CASRGGTSGIEQYF
TRBJ1-5 many TRBV28 NA TGTGCCAGCAGTTCCGCTCGTCACAATCAGCCCCAGCATTTT CASSSARHNQPQHF
TRBJ2-3 many TRBV4-1 NA TGCGCCAGCAGCCACACCAACGGGGGAGATACGCAGTATTTT CASSHTNGGDTQYF
TRBJ2-7 many TRBV5-1 TRBD1 TGCGCCAGCAGCGCTAGGACAGGGAAAGACGAGCAGTACTTC CASSARTGKDEQYF
TRBJ2-2 many TRBV12-3/TRBV12-4 NA TGTGCCAGCAACCTCTTGGGGACGCACACCGGGGAGCTGTTTTTT CASNLLGTHTGELFF
TRBJ1-5 few TRBV24-1 NA TGTGCCACCTCTACTAGTGACAATCAGCCCCAGCATTTT CATSTSDNQPQHF
TRBJ2-4 NA TRBV20-1 NA TGCAGTGCTTCTCCAGGGGCCAAAAACATTCAGTACTTC CSASPGAKNIQYF
TRBJ2-1 many TRBV28 TRBD1 TGTGCCAGCAGTTTGGGGGACAGGGGGCTGAATGAGCAGTTCTTC CASSLGDRGLNEQFF
TRBJ1-1 many TRBV20-1 NA TGCAGTGCTAGAGATGGAGGGAAACCGAACACTGAAGCTTTCTTT CSARDGGKPNTEAFF
TRBJ1-5 NA TRBV24-1 NA TGTGCCACCAGCGACTCGGGGAGCAATCAGCCCCAGCATTTT CATSDSGSNQPQHF
TRBJ2-4 many TRBV28 TRBD1 TGTGCCAGCAGTTCCCACACAGGGGTTGACATTCAGTACTTC CASSSHTGVDIQYF
TRBJ1-1 few TRBV5-4 TRBD1 TGTGCCAGCAGCCCACGCCGGGACAGAAATCCGAACACTGAAGCTTTCTTT CASSPRRDRNPNTEAFF
TRBJ1-1 many TRBV14 NA TGTGCCAGCAGCCAAGGGAGAGGCACTGAAGCTTTCTTT CASSQGRGTEAFF
TRBJ2-2 NA TRBV6-1 TRBD1 TGTGCCAGCAGTACGACAGGGCTCGGGGAGCTGTTTTTT CASSTTGLGELFF
TRBJ1-5 many TRBV2 TRBD1 TGTGCCAGCAGAAACGACAGGGGTAGCAATCAGCCCCAGCATTTT CASRNDRGSNQPQHF